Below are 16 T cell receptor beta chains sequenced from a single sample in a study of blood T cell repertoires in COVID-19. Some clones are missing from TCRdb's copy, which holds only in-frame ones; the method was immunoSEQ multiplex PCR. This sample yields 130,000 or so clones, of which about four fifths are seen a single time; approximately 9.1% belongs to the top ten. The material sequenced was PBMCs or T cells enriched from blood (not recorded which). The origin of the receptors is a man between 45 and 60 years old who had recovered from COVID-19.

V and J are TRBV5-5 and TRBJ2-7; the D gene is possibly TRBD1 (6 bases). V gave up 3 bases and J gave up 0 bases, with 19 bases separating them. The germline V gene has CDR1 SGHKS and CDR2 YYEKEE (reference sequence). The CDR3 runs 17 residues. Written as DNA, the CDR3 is TGTGCCAGCAGCTCGGGGCTGGGGGCGCCGGGCTCCTACGAGCAGTACTTC. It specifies CASSSGLGAPGSYEQYF.

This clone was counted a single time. CDR3 in amino acids: CASSSRTSRSSYEQYF. The CDR3 bases are TGCGCCAGCAGCTCCAGGACTAGCCGAAGCTCCTACGAGCAGTACTTC. V gene TRBV5-1 combines with J gene TRBJ2-7; 8 nucleotides match TRBD2. CDR3 length: 16 amino acids. J was trimmed by 0 bases and V by 3 bases; bases with no gene match: 8. The germline V gene has CDR1 SGHRS and CDR2 YFSETQ.

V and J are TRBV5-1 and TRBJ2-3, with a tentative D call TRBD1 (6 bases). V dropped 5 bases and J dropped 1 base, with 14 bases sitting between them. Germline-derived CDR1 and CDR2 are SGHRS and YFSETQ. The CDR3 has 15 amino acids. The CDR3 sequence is CASRKQGEGTDTQYF. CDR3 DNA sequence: TGCGCCAGCAGAAAACAGGGAGAAGGCACAGATACGCAGTATTTT.

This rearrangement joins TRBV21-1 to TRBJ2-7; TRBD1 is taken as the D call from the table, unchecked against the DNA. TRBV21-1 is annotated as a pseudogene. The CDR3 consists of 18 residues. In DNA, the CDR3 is TGTGCCAGCGTTATTGCGATGGCCAGGGGGACGACTTCCTACGAGCAGTACTTC. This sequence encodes CASVIAMARGTTSYEQYF.

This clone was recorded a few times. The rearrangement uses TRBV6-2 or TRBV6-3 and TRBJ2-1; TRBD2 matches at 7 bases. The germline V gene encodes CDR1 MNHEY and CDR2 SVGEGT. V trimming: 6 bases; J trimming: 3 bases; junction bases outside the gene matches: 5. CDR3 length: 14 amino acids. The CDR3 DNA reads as TGTGCCAGCAGCGCTAGCGGAATCTACAATGAGCAGTTCTTC. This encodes CASSASGIYNEQFF.

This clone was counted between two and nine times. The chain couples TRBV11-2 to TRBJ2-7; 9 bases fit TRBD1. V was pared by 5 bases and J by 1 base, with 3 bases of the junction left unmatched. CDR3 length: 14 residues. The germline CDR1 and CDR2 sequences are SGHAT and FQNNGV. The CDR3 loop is CASSGDRDSYEQYF. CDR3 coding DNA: TGTGCCAGCAGCGGGGACAGGGATTCCTACGAGCAGTACTTC.

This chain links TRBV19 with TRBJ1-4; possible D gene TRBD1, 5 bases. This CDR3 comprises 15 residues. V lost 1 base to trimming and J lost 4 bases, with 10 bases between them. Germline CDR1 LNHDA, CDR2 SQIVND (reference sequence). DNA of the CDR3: TGTGCCAGTAGTATAGCAGGGATACATAATGAAAAACTGTTTTTT. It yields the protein CASSIAGIHNEKLFF. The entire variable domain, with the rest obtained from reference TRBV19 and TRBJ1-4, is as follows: DGGITQSPKYLFRKEGQNVTLSCEQNLNHDAMYWYRQDPGQGLRLIYYSQIVNDFQKGDIAEGYSVSREKKESFPLTVTSAQKNPTAFYLCASSIAGIHNEKLFFGSGTQLSVL.

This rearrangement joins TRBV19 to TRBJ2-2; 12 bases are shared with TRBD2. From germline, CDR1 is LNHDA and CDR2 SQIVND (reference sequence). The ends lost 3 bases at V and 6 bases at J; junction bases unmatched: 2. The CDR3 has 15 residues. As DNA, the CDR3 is TGTGCCAGTAGTATCCTAGCGGGGGGGCCCGGGGAGCTGTTTTTT. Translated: CASSILAGGPGELFF.

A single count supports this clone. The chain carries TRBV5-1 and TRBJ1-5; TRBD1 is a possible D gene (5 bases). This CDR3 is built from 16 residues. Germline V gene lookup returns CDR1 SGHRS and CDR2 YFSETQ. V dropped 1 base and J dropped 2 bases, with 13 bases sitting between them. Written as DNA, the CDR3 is TGCGCCAGCAGCTTGTATCCGGGGGTGGGCAATCAGCCCCAGCATTTT. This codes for CASSLYPGVGNQPQHF.

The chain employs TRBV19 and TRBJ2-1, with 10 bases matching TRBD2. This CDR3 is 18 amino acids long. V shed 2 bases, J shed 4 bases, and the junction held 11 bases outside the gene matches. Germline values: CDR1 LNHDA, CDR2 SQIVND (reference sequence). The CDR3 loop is CASSILSSGGSPYNEQFF. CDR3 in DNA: TGTGCCAGTAGTATACTCTCTAGCGGGGGAAGCCCTTACAATGAGCAGTTCTTC.

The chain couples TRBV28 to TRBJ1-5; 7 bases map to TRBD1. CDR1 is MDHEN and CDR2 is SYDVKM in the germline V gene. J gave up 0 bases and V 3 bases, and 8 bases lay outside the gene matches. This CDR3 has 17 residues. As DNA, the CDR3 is TGTGCCAGCAGTTTGGCCGGGACAGCCTATAGCAATCAGCCCCAGCATTTT. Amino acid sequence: CASSLAGTAYSNQPQHF. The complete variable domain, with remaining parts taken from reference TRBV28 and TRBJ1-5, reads DVKVTQSSRYLVKRTGEKVFLECVQDMDHENMFWYRQDPGLGLRLIYFSYDVKMKEKGDIPEGYSVSREKKERFSLILESASTNQTSMYLCASSLAGTAYSNQPQHFGDGTRLSIL.

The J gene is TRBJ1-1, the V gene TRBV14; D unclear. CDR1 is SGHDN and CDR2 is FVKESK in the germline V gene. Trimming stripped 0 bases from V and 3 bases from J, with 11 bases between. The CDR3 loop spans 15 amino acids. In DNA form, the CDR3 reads TGTGCCAGCAGCCAAGAAGGAGGGCGTGACACTGAAGCTTTCTTT. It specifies CASSQEGGRDTEAFF.

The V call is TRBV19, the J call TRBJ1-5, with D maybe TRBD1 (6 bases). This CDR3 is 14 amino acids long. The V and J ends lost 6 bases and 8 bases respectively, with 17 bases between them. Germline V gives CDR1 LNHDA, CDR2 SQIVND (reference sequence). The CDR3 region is CASSNSGAREPQHF. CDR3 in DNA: TGTGCCAGTAGCAACTCAGGGGCGCGGGAGCCCCAGCATTTT.

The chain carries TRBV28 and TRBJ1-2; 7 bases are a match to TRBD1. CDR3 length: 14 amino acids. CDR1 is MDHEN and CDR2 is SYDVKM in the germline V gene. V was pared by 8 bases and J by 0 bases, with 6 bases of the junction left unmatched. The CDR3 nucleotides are TGTGCCAGCCGTCGACAGGGACCTAACTATGGCTACACCTTC. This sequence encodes CASRRQGPNYGYTF.

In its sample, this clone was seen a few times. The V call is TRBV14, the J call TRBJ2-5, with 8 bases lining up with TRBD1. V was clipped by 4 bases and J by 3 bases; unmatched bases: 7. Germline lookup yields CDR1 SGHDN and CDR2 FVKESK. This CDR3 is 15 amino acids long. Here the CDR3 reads CASSLTGAGEETQYF. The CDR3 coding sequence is TGTGCCAGCAGCCTGACAGGGGCAGGGGAAGAGACCCAGTACTTC.

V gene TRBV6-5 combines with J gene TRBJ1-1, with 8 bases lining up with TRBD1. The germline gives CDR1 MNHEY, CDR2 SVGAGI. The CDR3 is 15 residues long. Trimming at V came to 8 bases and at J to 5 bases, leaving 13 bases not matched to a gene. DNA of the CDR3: TGTGCCAGCGTACAATCCAACAGGGGGAGAACTGAAGCTTTCTTT. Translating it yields CASVQSNRGRTEAFF.